This record looks at one T cell receptor beta chain sequence and its context. Its target is not known. The record originates from a study of T cell responses to AZD1222 COVID-19 vaccine. Overall study findings and caveats: Regions 160-218 and 743-854 held dominance among vaccine-associated CD4 TCRs, which spanned spike. Regions left unmutated in variants are reportedly the target of nearly half of spike-specific TCRs.

TCRdb's copy holds only in-frame clones and misses some; the assay was immunoSEQ multiplex PCR. Here the sample spans tens of thousands of clones, roughly nine tenths being singletons. V was trimmed by 5 bases and J by 7 bases, leaving 11 bases between them. The germline V gene encodes CDR1 LNHDA and CDR2 SQIVND (reference sequence). The CDR3 extends over 12 amino acids. It was second doses at about 4 or about 12 weeks that were pooled. The sequence was obtained from an adult who received the AZD1222 COVID-19 vaccine. Sequenced material: peripheral blood, taken 28 days after the second AZD1222 dose. This sequence joins TRBV19 and TRBJ1-1; no reliable D call. The chain's CDR3 is CASSVRLGEAFF. The CDR3 coding sequence is TGTGCCAGTAGTGTCCGCCTTGGTGAAGCTTTCTTT.